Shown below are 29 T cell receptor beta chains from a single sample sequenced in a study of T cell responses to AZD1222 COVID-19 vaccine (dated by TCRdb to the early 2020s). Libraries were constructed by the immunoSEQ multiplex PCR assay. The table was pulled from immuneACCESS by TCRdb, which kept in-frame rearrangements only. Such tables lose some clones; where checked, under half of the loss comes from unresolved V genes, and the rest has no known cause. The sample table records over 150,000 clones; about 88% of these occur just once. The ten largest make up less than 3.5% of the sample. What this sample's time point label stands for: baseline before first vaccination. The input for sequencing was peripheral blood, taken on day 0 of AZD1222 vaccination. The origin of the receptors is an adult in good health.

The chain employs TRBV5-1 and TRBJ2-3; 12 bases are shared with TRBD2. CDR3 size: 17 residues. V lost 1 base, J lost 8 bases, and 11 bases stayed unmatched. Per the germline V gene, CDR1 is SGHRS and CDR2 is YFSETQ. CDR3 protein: CASSLKPSGGDRVTQYF. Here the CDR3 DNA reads TGCGCCAGCAGCTTGAAGCCTAGCGGGGGGGACAGGGTTACGCAGTATTTT.

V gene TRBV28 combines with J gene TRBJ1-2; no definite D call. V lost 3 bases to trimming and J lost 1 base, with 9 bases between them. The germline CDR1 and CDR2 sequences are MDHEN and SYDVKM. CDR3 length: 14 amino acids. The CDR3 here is CASSLVGLNYGYTF. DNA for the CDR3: TGTGCCAGCAGTTTGGTCGGACTTAACTATGGCTACACCTTC.

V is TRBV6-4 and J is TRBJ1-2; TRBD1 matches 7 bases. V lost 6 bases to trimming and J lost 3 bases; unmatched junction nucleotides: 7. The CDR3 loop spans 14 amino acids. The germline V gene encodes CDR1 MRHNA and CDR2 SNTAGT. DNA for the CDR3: TGTGCCAGCAGGACAGGGCCCGGGGACTATGGCTACACCTTC. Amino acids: CASRTGPGDYGYTF.

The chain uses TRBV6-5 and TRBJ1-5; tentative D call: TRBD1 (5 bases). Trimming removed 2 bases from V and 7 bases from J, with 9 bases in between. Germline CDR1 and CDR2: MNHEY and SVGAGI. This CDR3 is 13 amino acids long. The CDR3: CASSYDSTQPQHF. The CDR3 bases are TGTGCCAGCAGTTACGACAGTACACAGCCCCAGCATTTT.

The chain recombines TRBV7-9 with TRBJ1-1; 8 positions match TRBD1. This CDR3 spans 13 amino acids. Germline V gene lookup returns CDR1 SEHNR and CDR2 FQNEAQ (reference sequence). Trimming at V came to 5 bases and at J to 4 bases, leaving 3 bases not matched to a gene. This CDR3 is CASSAGGGTEAFF. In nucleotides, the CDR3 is TGTGCCAGCAGCGCAGGGGGCGGCACTGAAGCTTTCTTT.

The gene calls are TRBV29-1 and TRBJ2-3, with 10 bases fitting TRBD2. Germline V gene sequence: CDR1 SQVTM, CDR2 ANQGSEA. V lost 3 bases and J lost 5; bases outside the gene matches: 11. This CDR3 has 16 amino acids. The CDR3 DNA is TGCAGCGTTGAGCCATTTTTGAGCGGGGGGGGAGATACGCAGTATTTT. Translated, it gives CSVEPFLSGGGDTQYF.

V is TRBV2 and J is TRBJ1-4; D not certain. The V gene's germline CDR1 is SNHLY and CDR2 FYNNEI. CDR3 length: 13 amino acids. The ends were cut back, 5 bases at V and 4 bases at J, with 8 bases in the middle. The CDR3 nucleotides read TGTGCCAGCAGTTCACAGATTAATGAAAAACTGTTTTTT. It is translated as CASSSQINEKLFF.

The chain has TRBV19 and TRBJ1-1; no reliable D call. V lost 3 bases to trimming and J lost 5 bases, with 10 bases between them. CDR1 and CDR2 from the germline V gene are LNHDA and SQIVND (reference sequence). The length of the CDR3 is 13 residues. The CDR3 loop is CASSMWAGTEAFF. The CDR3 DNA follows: TGTGCCAGTAGTATGTGGGCCGGGACTGAAGCTTTCTTT.

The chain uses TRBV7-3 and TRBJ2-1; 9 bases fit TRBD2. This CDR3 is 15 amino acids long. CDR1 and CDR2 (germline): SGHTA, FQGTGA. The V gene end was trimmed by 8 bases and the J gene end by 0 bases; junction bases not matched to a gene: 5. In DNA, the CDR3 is TGTGCCAGCGCCTTAGCGGGGGCCTCCTACAATGAGCAGTTCTTC. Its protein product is CASALAGASYNEQFF.

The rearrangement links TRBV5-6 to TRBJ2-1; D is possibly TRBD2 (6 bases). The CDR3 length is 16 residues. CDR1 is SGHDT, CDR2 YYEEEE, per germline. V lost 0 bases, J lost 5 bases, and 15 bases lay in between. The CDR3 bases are TGTGCCAGCAGCTTGGTGGCCCGGGGGTATGACAATGAGCAGTTCTTC. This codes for CASSLVARGYDNEQFF.

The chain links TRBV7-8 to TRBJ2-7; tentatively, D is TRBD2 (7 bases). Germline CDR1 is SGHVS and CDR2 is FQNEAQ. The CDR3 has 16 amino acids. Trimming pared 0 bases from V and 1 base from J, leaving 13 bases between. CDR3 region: CASSLAAGANSYEQYF. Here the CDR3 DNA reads TGTGCCAGCAGCTTAGCTGCGGGGGCTAATTCCTACGAGCAGTACTTC.

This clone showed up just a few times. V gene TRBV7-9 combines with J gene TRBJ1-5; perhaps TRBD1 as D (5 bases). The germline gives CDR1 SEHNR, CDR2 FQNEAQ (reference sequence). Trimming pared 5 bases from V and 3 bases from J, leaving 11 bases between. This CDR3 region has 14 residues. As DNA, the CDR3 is TGTGCCAGCAGCCCGCCGACAGACAATCAGCCCCAGCATTTT. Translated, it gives CASSPPTDNQPQHF.

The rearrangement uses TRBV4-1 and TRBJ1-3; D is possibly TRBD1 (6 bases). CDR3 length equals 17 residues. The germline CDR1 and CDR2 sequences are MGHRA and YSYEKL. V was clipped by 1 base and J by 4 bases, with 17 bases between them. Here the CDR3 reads CASSQAPPGAGGNTIYF. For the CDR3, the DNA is TGCGCCAGCAGCCAAGCCCCTCCGGGGGCGGGAGGAAACACCATATATTTT.

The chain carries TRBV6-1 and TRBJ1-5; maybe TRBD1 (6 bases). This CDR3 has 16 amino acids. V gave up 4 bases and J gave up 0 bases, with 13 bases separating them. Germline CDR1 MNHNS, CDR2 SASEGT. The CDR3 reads CASSAQGPPSNQPQHF. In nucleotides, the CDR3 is TGTGCCAGCAGTGCTCAGGGGCCCCCTAGCAATCAGCCCCAGCATTTT.

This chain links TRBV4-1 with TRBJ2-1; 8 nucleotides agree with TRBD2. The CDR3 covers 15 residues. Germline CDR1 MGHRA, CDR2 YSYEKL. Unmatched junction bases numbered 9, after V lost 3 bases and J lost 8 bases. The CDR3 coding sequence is TGCGCCAGCAGCCAGAAGACTAGCGATATGGATGAGCAGTTCTTC. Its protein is CASSQKTSDMDEQFF.

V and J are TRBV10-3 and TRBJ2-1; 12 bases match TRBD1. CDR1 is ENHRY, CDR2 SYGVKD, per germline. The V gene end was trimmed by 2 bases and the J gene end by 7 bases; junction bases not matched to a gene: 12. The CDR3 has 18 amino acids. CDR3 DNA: TGTGCCATCAGTGAGGCCCTACCGGGACAGGGGGCAGGTAATGAGCAGTTCTTC. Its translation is CAISEALPGQGAGNEQFF.

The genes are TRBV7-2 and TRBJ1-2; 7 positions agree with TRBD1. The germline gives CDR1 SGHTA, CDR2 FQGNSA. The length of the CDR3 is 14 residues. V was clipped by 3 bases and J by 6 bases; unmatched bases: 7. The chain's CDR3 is CASSFERTGNGYTF. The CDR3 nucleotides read TGTGCCAGCAGCTTTGAAAGGACAGGCAATGGCTACACCTTC.

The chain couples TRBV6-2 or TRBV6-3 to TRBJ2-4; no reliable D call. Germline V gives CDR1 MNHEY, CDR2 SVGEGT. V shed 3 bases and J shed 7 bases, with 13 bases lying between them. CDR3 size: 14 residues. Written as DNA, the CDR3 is TGTGCCAGCAGTTATTCGACTGTCGGGAACATTCAGTACTTC. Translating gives CASSYSTVGNIQYF.

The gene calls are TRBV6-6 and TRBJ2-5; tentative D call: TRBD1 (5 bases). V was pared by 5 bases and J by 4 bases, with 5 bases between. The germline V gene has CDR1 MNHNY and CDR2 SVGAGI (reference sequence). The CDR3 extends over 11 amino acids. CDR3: CASSTGETQYF. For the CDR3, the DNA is TGTGCCAGCAGTACAGGAGAGACCCAGTACTTC.

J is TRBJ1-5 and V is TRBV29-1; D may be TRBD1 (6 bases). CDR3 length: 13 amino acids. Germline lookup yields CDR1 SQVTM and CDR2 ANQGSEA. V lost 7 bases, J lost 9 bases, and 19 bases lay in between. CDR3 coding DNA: TGCAGCGGGAAGGACAGTGCTAATGGGCCCCAGCATTTT. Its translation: CSGKDSANGPQHF.

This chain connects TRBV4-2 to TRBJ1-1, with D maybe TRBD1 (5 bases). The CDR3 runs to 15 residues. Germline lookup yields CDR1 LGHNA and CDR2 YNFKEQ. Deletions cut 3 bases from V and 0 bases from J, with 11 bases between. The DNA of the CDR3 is TGTGCCAGCAGCCACACCGGGGGATTGAACACTGAAGCTTTCTTT. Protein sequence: CASSHTGGLNTEAFF.

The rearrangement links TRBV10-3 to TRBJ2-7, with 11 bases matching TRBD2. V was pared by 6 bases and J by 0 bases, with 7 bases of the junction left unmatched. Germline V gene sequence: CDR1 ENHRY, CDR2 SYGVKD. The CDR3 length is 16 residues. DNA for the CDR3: TGTGCCATCAGCGGAATAGCGGGGGGGACCTCCTACGAGCAGTACTTC. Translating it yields CAISGIAGGTSYEQYF.

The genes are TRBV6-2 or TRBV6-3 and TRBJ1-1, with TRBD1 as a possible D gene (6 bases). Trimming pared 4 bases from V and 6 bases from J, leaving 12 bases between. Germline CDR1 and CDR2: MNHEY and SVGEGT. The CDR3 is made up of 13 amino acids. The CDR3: CASSSTGRAEAFF. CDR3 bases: TGTGCCAGCAGTTCCACAGGGAGGGCTGAAGCTTTCTTT.

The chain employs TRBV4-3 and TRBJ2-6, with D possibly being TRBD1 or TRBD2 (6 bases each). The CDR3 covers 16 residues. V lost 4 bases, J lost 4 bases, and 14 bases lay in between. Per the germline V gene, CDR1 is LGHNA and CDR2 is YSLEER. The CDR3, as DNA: TGCGCCAGCAGCCCCACGGGGGCGGCCGGGGCCAACGTCCTGACTTTC. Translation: CASSPTGAAGANVLTF.

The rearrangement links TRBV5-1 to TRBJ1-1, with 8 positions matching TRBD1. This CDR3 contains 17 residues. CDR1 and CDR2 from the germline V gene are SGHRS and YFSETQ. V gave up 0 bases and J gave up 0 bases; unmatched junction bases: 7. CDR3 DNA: TGCGCCAGCAGCTTGGCAGGGCAGGGGGCTTTGAACACTGAAGCTTTCTTT. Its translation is CASSLAGQGALNTEAFF.

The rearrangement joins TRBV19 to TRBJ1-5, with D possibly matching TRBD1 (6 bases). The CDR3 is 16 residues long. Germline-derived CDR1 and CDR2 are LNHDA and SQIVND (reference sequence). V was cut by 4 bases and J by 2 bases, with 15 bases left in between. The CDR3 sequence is CASSTTGVGGNQPQHF. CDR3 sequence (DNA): TGTGCCAGTAGTACGACAGGCGTTGGGGGCAATCAGCCCCAGCATTTT. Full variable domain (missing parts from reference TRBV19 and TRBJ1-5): DGGITQSPKYLFRKEGQNVTLSCEQNLNHDAMYWYRQDPGQGLRLIYYSQIVNDFQKGDIAEGYSVSREKKESFPLTVTSAQKNPTAFYLCASSTTGVGGNQPQHFGDGTRLSIL.

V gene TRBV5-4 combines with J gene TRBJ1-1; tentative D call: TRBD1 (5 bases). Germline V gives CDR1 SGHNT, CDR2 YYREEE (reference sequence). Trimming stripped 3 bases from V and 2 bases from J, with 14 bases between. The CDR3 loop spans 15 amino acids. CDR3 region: CASSSYTGLNTEAFF. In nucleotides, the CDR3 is TGTGCCAGCAGCTCATATACGGGGCTTAACACTGAAGCTTTCTTT.

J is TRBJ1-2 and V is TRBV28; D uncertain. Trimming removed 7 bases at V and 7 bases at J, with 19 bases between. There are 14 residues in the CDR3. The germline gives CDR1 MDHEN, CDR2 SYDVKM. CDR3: CASTTYRTPGGYTF. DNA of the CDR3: TGTGCCAGCACCACCTACCGGACGCCGGGTGGCTACACCTTC.

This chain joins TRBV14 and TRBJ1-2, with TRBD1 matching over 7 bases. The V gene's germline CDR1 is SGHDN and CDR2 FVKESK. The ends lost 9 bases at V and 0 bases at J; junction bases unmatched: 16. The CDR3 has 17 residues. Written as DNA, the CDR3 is TGTGCCAGGCTCCCTCTTCTCAGGGGGGGTTCTAACTATGGCTACACCTTC. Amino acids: CARLPLLRGGSNYGYTF.